The 29 T cell receptor beta chains in this list originate from one sample, sequenced in a study of T cells after yellow fever vaccination. TCRdb re-derived calls from the 5' RACE reads in MiXCR, one entry per CDR3 protein. The table lists 400,000 to 650,000 distinct CDR3 sequences, 20% to 25% of them singletons, with approximately 15% in the top ten. This specimen was PBMCs, taken around 3 weeks after the first yellow fever vaccination. The receptors come from a man younger than 35 who received the YFV17D yellow fever vaccine.

The V gene is TRBV7-3, the J gene TRBJ2-3; D unresolved. Trimming took 5 bases from V and 2 from J, leaving 11 bases between them. This CDR3 is built from 14 residues. The V gene's germline CDR1 is SGHTA and CDR2 FQGTGA. The CDR3 here is CASSAGRHTDTQYF. The CDR3 DNA follows: TGTGCCAGCAGCGCTGGGCGGCACACAGATACGCAGTATTTT.

This clonotype has more than one count but fewer than ten. The J gene is TRBJ1-2, the V gene TRBV7-3, with D possibly matching TRBD1 (5 bases). V lost 5 bases and J lost 8, with 15 bases in between. CDR1 and CDR2 from the germline V gene are SGHTA and FQGTGA. The length of the CDR3 is 13 residues. In nucleotides, the CDR3 is TGTGCCAGCAGCGTGGGGACTCTTGAAGGCTACACCTTC. It codes for CASSVGTLEGYTF.

The rearrangement links TRBV7-6 to TRBJ1-1; 8 bases are a match to TRBD1. This CDR3 contains 14 residues. The V gene end was trimmed by 5 bases and the J gene end by 4 bases; junction bases not matched to a gene: 6. Germline V gives CDR1 SGHVS, CDR2 FNYEAQ. For the CDR3, the DNA is TGTGCCAGCAGCCCCTACAGGGGGGCCACTGAAGCTTTCTTT. Its translation is CASSPYRGATEAFF.

The gene calls are TRBV20-1 and TRBJ2-3, with D tentatively TRBD1 or TRBD2 (6 bases each). Germline values: CDR1 DFQATT, CDR2 SNEGSKA (reference sequence). V lost 6 bases, J lost 2 bases, and 18 bases lay in between. This CDR3 contains 15 residues. CDR3 nucleotides: TGCAGTGCGCTTGTTCTCGGGGGCTTCACAGATACGCAGTATTTT. Translation: CSALVLGGFTDTQYF.

This clonotype was counted a few times. The chain couples TRBV7-9 to TRBJ1-1, with D maybe TRBD1 (5 bases). This CDR3 is 12 amino acids long. Germline lookup yields CDR1 SEHNR and CDR2 FQNEAQ (reference sequence). Deletions cut 5 bases from V and 11 bases from J, with 15 bases between. In nucleotides, the CDR3 is TGTGCCAGCAGCCCCCGGGGCGTTTCGGCTTTCTTT. It specifies CASSPRGVSAFF.

The J gene is TRBJ2-5, the V gene TRBV5-1; weak D call: TRBD1 (6 bases). Trimming took 4 bases from V and 3 from J, leaving 16 bases between them. Germline lookup yields CDR1 SGHRS and CDR2 YFSETQ. CDR3 length: 15 residues. This chain's CDR3 is CASSRALGGEETQYF. The CDR3 coding sequence is TGCGCCAGCAGCCGGGCGCTAGGGGGTGAAGAGACCCAGTACTTC.

The chain recombines TRBV11-1 with TRBJ2-2; no definite D call. The CDR3 is 15 amino acids. V lost 1 base, J lost 4 bases, and 10 bases lay in between. Germline CDR1 SGHAT, CDR2 FQDESV (reference sequence). The CDR3 bases are TGTGCCAGCAGCTTAGGGCCATTGACCACCGGGGAGCTGTTTTTT. Amino acids: CASSLGPLTTGELFF.

The rearrangement links TRBV6-2 or TRBV6-3 to TRBJ2-1; tentatively, D is TRBD1 (6 bases). Per germline, CDR1 MNHEY and CDR2 SVGEGT. This CDR3 is 14 amino acids long. Trimming left V 10 bases short and J 7 bases short, with 20 bases between. The DNA for the CDR3 is TGTGCCACTGATCCGGTAGGGGGTCGGAATGAGCAGTTCTTC. Protein: CATDPVGGRNEQFF.

The chain links TRBV14 to TRBJ2-3; 7 positions match TRBD1. The CDR3 totals 13 residues. CDR1 is SGHDN, CDR2 FVKESK, per germline. V shed 5 bases and J 4 bases; nucleotides not matched to a gene: 3. The CDR3 nucleotides read TGTGCCAGCAGCGGACAGGAGGCAGATACGCAGTATTTT. It codes for CASSGQEADTQYF.

Only a few counts were recorded for this clonotype. This chain uses TRBV7-9 with TRBJ2-5; tentatively, D is TRBD1 (7 bases). The CDR3 has 14 amino acids. Germline CDR1 is SEHNR and CDR2 is FQNEAQ (reference sequence). Deletions cut 4 bases from V and 5 bases from J, with 14 bases between. This chain's CDR3 is CASSSGGLGETQYF. As DNA, the CDR3 is TGTGCCAGCAGCTCAGGGGGACTCGGGGAGACCCAGTACTTC.

The chain links TRBV20-1 to TRBJ2-1, with TRBD2 matching 10 bases. The CDR3 covers 14 residues. The germline V gene has CDR1 DFQATT and CDR2 SNEGSKA (reference sequence). Germline trimming cut 7 bases from V and 12 bases from J; bases unmatched to any gene: 15. The DNA for the CDR3 is TGCAGTGTCACCCGTGGTAGCGGGGGGAGGGTGCAGTTCTTC. This translates into CSVTRGSGGRVQFF.

This clonotype was counted only a few times. The chain recombines TRBV6-2 or TRBV6-3 with TRBJ2-7, with 10 nucleotides matching TRBD2. Trimming at V came to 2 bases and at J to 4 bases, leaving 8 bases not matched to a gene. The CDR3 has 16 amino acids. Germline V gene data show CDR1 as MNHEY and CDR2 as SVGEGT. CDR3 amino acids: CASSYPALAGSYEQYF. In nucleotides, the CDR3 is TGTGCCAGCAGTTACCCCGCACTAGCGGGGTCTTACGAGCAGTACTTC.

This clonotype was picked up a small number of times. The V call is TRBV4-2, the J call TRBJ2-7; 8 positions agree with TRBD1. CDR1 is LGHNA and CDR2 is YNFKEQ in the germline V gene. This CDR3 is built from 16 residues. Trimming took 0 bases from V and 0 from J; bases not matched to a gene: 4. The CDR3 coding sequence is TGTGCCAGCAGCCAAGAGACAGGGGCCTTCTCCTACGAGCAGTACTTC. This gives the protein CASSQETGAFSYEQYF.

This clonotype showed up just a few times. The chain carries TRBV15 and TRBJ1-1; D unresolved. The V gene lost 0 bases and the J gene lost 2 bases, with 4 bases spanning the gap. The CDR3 consists of 13 residues. Germline V gives CDR1 LNHNV, CDR2 YYDKDF (reference sequence). CDR3 residues: CATSRDPNTEAFF. CDR3 DNA sequence: TGTGCCACCAGCAGAGATCCTAACACTGAAGCTTTCTTT.

The rearrangement links TRBV7-2 to TRBJ2-3; D not resolved. With 5 bases removed from V and 6 bases from J, the gap between germline ends came to 12 bases. Germline V CDR1 and CDR2: SGHTA, FQGNSA. The CDR3 is 13 residues long. The CDR3 DNA reads as TGTGCCAGCAGCCGGCACTATGGGGATACGCAGTATTTT. The encoded protein is CASSRHYGDTQYF.

A few counts support this clonotype. The chain is built from TRBV19 and TRBJ2-1, with 7 bases fitting TRBD1. From germline, CDR1 is LNHDA and CDR2 SQIVND (reference sequence). With 1 base clipped from V and 7 bases from J, the junction kept 7 bases outside the gene matches. The CDR3 covers 15 residues. The CDR3 nucleotides are TGTGCCAGTAGTATAGTGGAGACAGGGAGTAATGAGCAGTTCTTC. Translating gives CASSIVETGSNEQFF.

Many counts were recorded for this clonotype. This chain links TRBV7-6 with TRBJ2-7; D may match TRBD1 or TRBD2 (5 bases each). V was shortened by 1 base and J by 3 bases, with 16 bases between the two germline ends. Germline lookup yields CDR1 SGHVS and CDR2 FNYEAQ. The CDR3 loop spans 16 amino acids. The CDR3 sequence is CASSLDGRWGSYEQYF. The CDR3 region has the DNA TGTGCCAGCAGCTTAGATGGGCGCTGGGGGAGCTACGAGCAGTACTTC.

The J gene is TRBJ2-5, the V gene TRBV4-2; no firm D call. The CDR3 spans 14 residues. Trimming removed 0 bases at V and 2 bases at J, with 7 bases between. Germline-derived CDR1 and CDR2 are LGHNA and YNFKEQ. The CDR3 nucleotides are TGTGCCAGCAGCCAAGAGTTATCTCAAGAGACCCAGTACTTC. It encodes CASSQELSQETQYF.

This clonotype was detected only a few times. The rearrangement links TRBV6-2 or TRBV6-3 to TRBJ1-1, with D uncertain. This CDR3 is 15 amino acids long. The germline V gene has CDR1 MNHEY and CDR2 SVGEGT. V shed 6 bases and J shed 2 bases, with 16 bases lying between them. CDR3 protein: CASSQDRPLNTEAFF. The CDR3 DNA reads as TGTGCCAGCAGCCAAGACCGACCCCTCAACACTGAAGCTTTCTTT.

V and J are TRBV20-1 and TRBJ1-1; the D is unclear. The V gene's germline CDR1 is DFQATT and CDR2 SNEGSKA (reference sequence). This CDR3 is built from 14 residues. Trimming left V 6 bases short and J 0 bases short, with 14 bases between. The CDR3 region is CSAKVPFMNTEAFF. The CDR3 coding sequence is TGCAGTGCGAAGGTCCCGTTCATGAACACTGAAGCTTTCTTT.

This clonotype has ten or more counts. The rearrangement uses TRBV7-3 and TRBJ2-7; D might be TRBD1 (5 bases). V was pared by 2 bases and J by 3 bases, with 11 bases between. Looked up from germline, CDR1 is SGHTA and CDR2 is FQGTGA. This CDR3 is 14 amino acids long. For the CDR3, the DNA is TGTGCCAGCAGCTTACACCCAGGGCGCTACGAGCAGTACGTC. Its protein is CASSLHPGRYEQYV.

This clonotype was observed a handful of times. The chain combines TRBV5-1 with TRBJ2-1; D gene uncertain. V lost 0 bases and J 4 bases, leaving 8 bases between the germline ends. CDR3 size: 14 residues. CDR1 and CDR2 (germline): SGHRS, YFSETQ. The CDR3 loop reads CASSLEGRYNEQFF. In DNA form, the CDR3 reads TGCGCCAGCAGCTTGGAGGGTCGGTACAATGAGCAGTTCTTC.

This chain links TRBV18 with TRBJ2-4; D gene unclear. The length of the CDR3 is 13 residues. Trimming took 2 bases from V and 4 from J, leaving 6 bases between them. Germline loops: CDR1 KGHSH, CDR2 LQKENI. Here the CDR3 DNA reads TGTGCCAGCTCACCATCTGAAAAAAACATTCAGTACTTC. It specifies CASSPSEKNIQYF.

The V gene is TRBV2, the J gene TRBJ2-7, with 9 positions matching TRBD1. The CDR3 runs to 15 residues. Trimming at V came to 11 bases and at J to 6 bases, leaving 17 bases not matched to a gene. CDR1 is SNHLY and CDR2 is FYNNEI in the germline V gene. The CDR3 spells CADAPDRGSTGEQYF. The DNA of the CDR3 is TGTGCCGACGCCCCGGACAGGGGTTCGACGGGCGAGCAGTACTTC.

This clonotype was observed a handful of times. This rearrangement joins TRBV4-3 to TRBJ2-7, with D perhaps TRBD1 (5 bases). CDR3 length equals 15 residues. V was shortened by 5 bases and J by 5 bases, with 19 bases between the two germline ends. Germline-derived CDR1 and CDR2 are LGHNA and YSLEER. For the CDR3, the DNA is TGCGCCAGCAGCTCTCAGTGGGCAGGGAACGACGAGCAGTACTTC. Its translation: CASSSQWAGNDEQYF.

J is TRBJ2-2 and V is TRBV11-1; TRBD1 aligns across 7 bases. Germline-derived CDR1 and CDR2 are SGHAT and FQDESV (reference sequence). This CDR3 is built from 18 residues. V gave up 5 bases and J gave up 7 bases; unmatched junction bases: 19. CDR3 region: CASSAALGGPIVHGELFF. CDR3 DNA: TGTGCCAGCAGCGCAGCCTTAGGGGGCCCCATTGTTCACGGGGAGCTGTTTTTT.

There are many counts of this clonotype. Its ends do not fully match the called genes, so a read error is possible. The rearrangement links TRBV12-3 or TRBV12-4 to TRBJ2-5; D is possibly TRBD1 (6 bases). This CDR3 spans 13 amino acids. The CDR3 nucleotides are TGTGCCAGCAGATTAGGGCAGGGGGAGACCCAGTACTTC. Translation gives CASRLGQGETQYF.

This clonotype was counted a few times. The chain combines TRBV12-3 or TRBV12-4 with TRBJ2-7, with D possibly TRBD2 on 6 matching bases. The V and J ends lost 1 base and 12 bases respectively, with 19 bases between them. The CDR3 runs to 14 residues. The chain's CDR3 is CASSLDGGTFRVYF. In nucleotides, the CDR3 is TGTGCCAGCAGTTTAGACGGGGGTACTTTCCGGGTGTACTTC.

The chain links TRBV6-2 or TRBV6-3 to TRBJ2-1; TRBD2 is a possible D gene (5 bases). Germline CDR1 and CDR2: MNHEY and SVGEGT. The CDR3 sequence is 13 residues long. V was clipped by 10 bases and J by 0 bases, with 10 bases between them. The chain's CDR3 is CAITDYSYNEQFF. CDR3 sequence (DNA): TGTGCCATAACAGACTACTCCTACAATGAGCAGTTCTTC.